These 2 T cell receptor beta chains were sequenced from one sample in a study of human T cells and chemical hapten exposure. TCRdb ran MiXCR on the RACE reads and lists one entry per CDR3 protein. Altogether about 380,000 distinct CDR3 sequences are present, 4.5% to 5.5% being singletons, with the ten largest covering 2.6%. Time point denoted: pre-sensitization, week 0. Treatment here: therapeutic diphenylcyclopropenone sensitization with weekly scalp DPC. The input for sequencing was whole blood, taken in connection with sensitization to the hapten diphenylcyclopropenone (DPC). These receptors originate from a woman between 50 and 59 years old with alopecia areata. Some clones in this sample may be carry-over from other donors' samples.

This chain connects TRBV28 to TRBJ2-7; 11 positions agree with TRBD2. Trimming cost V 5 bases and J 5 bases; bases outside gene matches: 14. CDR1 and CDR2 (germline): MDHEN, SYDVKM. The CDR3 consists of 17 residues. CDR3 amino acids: CASSTPGLAVLRNEQYF. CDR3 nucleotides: TGTGCCAGCAGTACTCCGGGACTAGCGGTTTTAAGGAACGAGCAGTACTTC.

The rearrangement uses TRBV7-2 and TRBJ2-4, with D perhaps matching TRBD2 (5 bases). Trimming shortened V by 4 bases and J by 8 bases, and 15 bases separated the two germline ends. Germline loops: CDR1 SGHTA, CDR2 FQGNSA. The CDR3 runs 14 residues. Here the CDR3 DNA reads TGTGCCAGCAGCTGGAGGCTGGGAGAGGACATTCAGTACTTC. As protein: CASSWRLGEDIQYF. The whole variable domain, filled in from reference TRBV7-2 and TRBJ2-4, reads GAGVSQSPSNKVTEKGKDVELRCDPISGHTALYWYRQSLGQGLEFLIYFQGNSAPDKSGLPSDRFSAERTGGSVSTLTIQRTQQEDSAVYLCASSWRLGEDIQYFGAGTRLSVL.